This T cell receptor beta chain comes out of a study of blood T cell repertoires in COVID-19. Across the whole study: The study drew acute and convalescent COVID-19 samples from the United States, Italy and Spain. From T cells, B-cell-depleted T cells, or PBMCs came the material, which was cDNA or gDNA.

Authors' data handling: By means of reference gene primer amplification, nucleated cell counts were estimated. Data came from immunoSEQ multiplex PCR; TCRdb stores just in-frame clones and leaves some out. That table is the source of V, J and clone size, and D and trimming were worked out from the DNA. The sample gives tens of thousands of clones, around 91% of which show up once; 8.6% is in the top ten. V lost 5 bases to trimming and J lost 3 bases, with 7 bases between them. The CDR3 is 12 residues long. CDR1 SGHTA and CDR2 FQGNSA come from the germline V gene. The clonotype comes from a human donor in a cohort sampled during active COVID-19. Sequencing used peripheral blood. The chain combines TRBV7-2 with TRBJ1-2; no reliable D call. This CDR3 is CASSPGYYGYTF. For the CDR3, the DNA is TGTGCCAGCAGCCCGGGATACTATGGCTACACCTTC.